In its sample, the clone carrying this T cell receptor beta chain was seen many times. Its antigen remains unidentified. These data belong to a study of T cells in Graves' hyperthyroidism and ophthalmopathy. The source material, RNA transcripts, was used to amplify TCR beta CDR3 regions. A first-round RT-PCR of the TCR CDR3 used the HTBI primer set. A single record per CDR3 protein comes from TCRdb applying MiXCR to the multiplex PCR reads. The table includes about 360,000 distinct CDR3 sequences, approximately 13% detected once. The study defined stable Graves' hyperthyroidism as no ophthalmopathy progression within 18 months. Orbital computed tomography and thyroid ultrasound, together with serum TRAb and thyroxine and clinical symptoms, were used for diagnoses. Study-wide results and limits: Most expanded thyroid clonotypes above 0.001 also appeared in blood.

CDR3 size: 14 residues. The germline V gene has CDR1 MNHEY and CDR2 SMNVEV (reference sequence). V was shortened by 5 bases and J by 0 bases, with 10 bases between the two germline ends. The clonotype was recovered from a woman aged 18-29 years with Graves' hyperthyroidism. Sequenced input: blood. V usage is TRBV27 and J usage is TRBJ1-2; D gene ambiguous. The DNA of the CDR3 is TGTGCCAGCAGTCCCACCAAAGCTAACTATGGCTACACCTTC. The encoded protein is CASSPTKANYGYTF.